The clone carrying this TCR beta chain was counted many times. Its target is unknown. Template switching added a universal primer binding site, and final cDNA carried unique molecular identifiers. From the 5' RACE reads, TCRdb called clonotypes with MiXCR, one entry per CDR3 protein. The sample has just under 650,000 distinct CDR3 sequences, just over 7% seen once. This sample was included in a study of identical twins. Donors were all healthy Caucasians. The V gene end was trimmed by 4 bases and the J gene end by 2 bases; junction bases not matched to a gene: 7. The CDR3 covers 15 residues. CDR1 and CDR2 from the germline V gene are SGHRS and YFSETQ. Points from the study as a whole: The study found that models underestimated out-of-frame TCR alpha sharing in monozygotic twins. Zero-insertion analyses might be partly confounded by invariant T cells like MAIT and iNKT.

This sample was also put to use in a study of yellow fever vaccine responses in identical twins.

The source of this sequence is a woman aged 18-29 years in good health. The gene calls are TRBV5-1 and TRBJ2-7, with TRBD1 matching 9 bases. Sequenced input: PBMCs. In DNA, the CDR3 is TGCGCCAGCAGCCTCGAACGGACAGGGGCCTACGAGCAGTACTTC. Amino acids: CASSLERTGAYEQYF.